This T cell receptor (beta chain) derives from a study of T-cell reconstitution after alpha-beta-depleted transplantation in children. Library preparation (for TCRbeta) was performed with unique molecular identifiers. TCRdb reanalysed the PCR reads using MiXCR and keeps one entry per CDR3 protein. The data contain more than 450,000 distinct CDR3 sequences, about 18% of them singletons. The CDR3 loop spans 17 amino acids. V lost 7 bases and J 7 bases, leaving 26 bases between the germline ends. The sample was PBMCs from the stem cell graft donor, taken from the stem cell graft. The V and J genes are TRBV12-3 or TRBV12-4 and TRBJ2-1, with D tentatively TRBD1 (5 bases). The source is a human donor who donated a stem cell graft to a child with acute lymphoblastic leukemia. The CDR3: CASTLYRAKGIVNEQFF. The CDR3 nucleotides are TGTGCCAGCACTCTGTATAGGGCGAAGGGGATTGTGAATGAGCAGTTCTTC.